This passage covers 30 T cell receptor beta chains from one sample sequenced in a study of blood T cell repertoires in COVID-19. The table came from immunoSEQ multiplex PCR; TCRdb's copy has only in-frame clones and leaves some out. This sample has a few hundred thousand clones; about 90% occur once, and the top ten carry less than 0.75%. Sample: PBMCs or T cells enriched from blood (not recorded which). Receptors originate from a man between 18 and 29 years old who had recovered from COVID-19.

V gene TRBV28 combines with J gene TRBJ2-1; TRBD2 matches 10 bases. This CDR3 has 15 amino acids. The germline V gene encodes CDR1 MDHEN and CDR2 SYDVKM. Trimming cost V 6 bases and J 8 bases; bases outside gene matches: 10. CDR3 nucleotide sequence: TGTGCCAGCAGGGGCCCTAGCGGGAGAAAACATGAGCAGTTCTTC. Amino acids: CASRGPSGRKHEQFF. The entire variable domain, with the rest obtained from reference TRBV28 and TRBJ2-1, is as follows: DVKVTQSSRYLVKRTGEKVFLECVQDMDHENMFWYRQDPGLGLRLIYFSYDVKMKEKGDIPEGYSVSREKKERFSLILESASTNQTSMYLCASRGPSGRKHEQFFGPGTRLTVL.

This clone was seen just once. This chain joins TRBV18 and TRBJ1-1; D call uncertain. CDR3 length equals 13 residues. CDR1 KGHSH and CDR2 LQKENI come from the germline V gene. V was cut by 6 bases and J by 8 bases, with 16 bases left in between. The CDR3: CASSSVRGEEAFF. CDR3 sequence (DNA): TGTGCCAGCTCGTCCGTTCGGGGAGAAGAAGCTTTCTTT.

The rearrangement uses TRBV6-5 and TRBJ1-6; tentative D call: TRBD1 (6 bases). V dropped 8 bases and J dropped 8 bases, with 16 bases sitting between them. There are 14 residues in the CDR3. Germline CDR1 MNHEY, CDR2 SVGAGI. The CDR3 protein is CASGLGGSYSPLHF. The CDR3 nucleotides read TGTGCCAGCGGATTAGGGGGTTCCTATTCACCCCTCCACTTT.

In this sample, this clone turned up a few times. CDR3 loop: CASSTSGIYEQYF. The CDR3 DNA sequence: TGTGCCAGCAGTACTAGCGGGATTTACGAGCAGTACTTC. The genes are TRBV28 and TRBJ2-7, with 10 bases identical to TRBD2. The CDR3 totals 13 residues. Germline V CDR1 and CDR2: MDHEN, SYDVKM. Trimming cost V 5 bases and J 4 bases; bases outside gene matches: 2.

V and J are TRBV19 and TRBJ1-3, with TRBD1 identical over 7 bases. Looked up from germline, CDR1 is LNHDA and CDR2 is SQIVND (reference sequence). This CDR3 has 15 amino acids. Trimming took 7 bases from V and 2 from J; bases not matched to a gene: 8. The CDR3 here is CASKTQQGTGNTIYF. CDR3 in DNA: TGTGCCAGTAAGACTCAACAGGGGACTGGAAACACCATATATTTT. The full variable domain, its missing parts supplied by reference TRBV19 and TRBJ1-3, is DGGITQSPKYLFRKEGQNVTLSCEQNLNHDAMYWYRQDPGQGLRLIYYSQIVNDFQKGDIAEGYSVSREKKESFPLTVTSAQKNPTAFYLCASKTQQGTGNTIYFGEGSWLTVV.

The chain joins TRBV9 to TRBJ1-1, with D possibly matching TRBD1 (5 bases). Trimming stripped 0 bases from V and 2 bases from J, with 11 bases between. Germline V lookup: CDR1 SGDLS, CDR2 YYNGEE. The length of the CDR3 is 15 residues. The CDR3 nucleotides read TGTGCCAGCAGCGTAGTACTGGGGCGCAACACTGAAGCTTTCTTT. It yields the protein CASSVVLGRNTEAFF.

V gene TRBV2 combines with J gene TRBJ1-2; weak D call: TRBD1 (6 bases). The V end lost 3 bases, the J end lost 6 bases, and 11 bases lay between the germline ends. CDR3 size: 13 residues. Germline V CDR1 and CDR2: SNHLY, FYNNEI. The CDR3: CASSEGARDGYTF. The CDR3 DNA is TGTGCCAGCAGTGAGGGGGCTCGGGATGGCTACACCTTC.

This rearrangement joins TRBV18 to TRBJ1-2, with a possible D match to TRBD1 (6 bases). Germline V lookup: CDR1 KGHSH, CDR2 LQKENI. V gave up 3 bases and J gave up 7 bases, with 15 bases separating them. The CDR3 is made up of 14 amino acids. The CDR3, as DNA: TGTGCCAGCTCACCCGATTACAGGGTCGGTGGCTACACCTTC. Its protein product is CASSPDYRVGGYTF.

This clone was seen only once. V gene TRBV29-1 combines with J gene TRBJ1-2, with 7 bases lining up with TRBD1. Germline CDR1 and CDR2: SQVTM and ANQGSEA. V lost 6 bases, J lost 4 bases, and 5 bases stayed unmatched. CDR3 length: 12 residues. The chain's CDR3 is CSVPGTAYGYTF. Here the CDR3 DNA reads TGCAGCGTGCCCGGGACAGCCTATGGCTACACCTTC.

Here the CDR3 reads CASSLLGGAEAFF. CDR3 coding DNA: TGTGCCAGCAGCTTACTCGGGGGGGCTGAAGCTTTCTTT. The chain employs TRBV11-1 and TRBJ1-1, with D possibly TRBD1 on 5 matching bases. Looked up from germline, CDR1 is SGHAT and CDR2 is FQDESV (reference sequence). V was shortened by 2 bases and J by 6 bases, with 10 bases between the two germline ends. This CDR3 is built from 13 residues.

CDR3: CASRPGQGASYEQYF. CDR3 coding DNA: TGTGCCAGCAGGCCGGGACAGGGGGCGAGTTACGAGCAGTACTTC. The chain employs TRBV27 and TRBJ2-7, with TRBD1 matching over 12 bases. Per the germline V gene, CDR1 is MNHEY and CDR2 is SMNVEV (reference sequence). Trimming took 6 bases from V and 4 from J; bases not matched to a gene: 7. The CDR3 runs 15 residues.

The gene calls are TRBV7-8 and TRBJ2-1, with a weak D call TRBD2 (6 bases). CDR1 and CDR2 (germline): SGHVS, FQNEAQ. V lost 8 bases and J lost 3, with 17 bases in between. CDR3 length equals 15 residues. CDR3 sequence (DNA): TGTGCCAGCGCTCCAGCGGGCAGCTTCTACAATGAGCAGTTCTTC. Translated: CASAPAGSFYNEQFF.

This rearrangement joins TRBV30 to TRBJ2-3; 7 nucleotides align to TRBD2. V trimming: 8 bases; J trimming: 11 bases; junction bases outside the gene matches: 10. The germline V gene has CDR1 GTSNPN and CDR2 SVGIG (reference sequence). The CDR3 is 11 amino acids. CDR3 amino acids: CAHGGREGQYF. The CDR3 nucleotides are TGTGCCCATGGGGGGAGGGAGGGGCAGTATTTT. Supplemented by reference TRBV30 and TRBJ2-3, the full variable domain reads SQTIHQWPATLVQPVGSPLSLECTVEGTSNPNLYWYRQAAGRGLQLLFYSVGIGQISSEVPQNLSASRPQDRQFILSSKKLLLSDSGFYLCAHGGREGQYFGPGTRLTVL.

This sequence joins TRBV15 and TRBJ2-5; TRBD2 matches 11 bases. J gave up 5 bases and V 3 bases, and 8 bases lay outside the gene matches. This CDR3 comprises 16 residues. Germline V gene lookup returns CDR1 LNHNV and CDR2 YYDKDF (reference sequence). For the CDR3, the DNA is TGTGCCACCAGCAGCGTAGCGGGAGGGGTACGGGAGACCCAGTACTTC. Its protein is CATSSVAGGVRETQYF.

The chain has TRBV11-1 and TRBJ2-2; D possibly corresponds to TRBD2 (6 bases). Germline V CDR1 and CDR2: SGHAT, FQDESV (reference sequence). The CDR3 totals 13 residues. The V end was cut by 8 bases, the J end by 6 bases, with 13 bases between. In DNA form, the CDR3 reads TGTGCCAGCGGGAGGACCCCCGCCGGGGAGCTGTTTTTT. Protein product: CASGRTPAGELFF.

This clone came up once. V and J are TRBV6-1 and TRBJ2-7; D uncertain. V lost 1 base to trimming and J lost 7 bases, with 11 bases between them. This CDR3 has 13 residues. Germline CDR1 MNHNS, CDR2 SASEGT. DNA of the CDR3: TGTGCCAGCAGTGAAGTCCTACTACGAGAGCAGTACTTC. Encoded protein: CASSEVLLREQYF.

V gene TRBV6-1 combines with J gene TRBJ1-4; D might be TRBD1 (6 bases). CDR3 size: 17 residues. Germline CDR1 MNHNS, CDR2 SASEGT. The V gene lost 1 base and the J gene lost 5 bases, with 17 bases spanning the gap. This CDR3 is CASSEVWGTGRNEKLFF. In nucleotides, the CDR3 is TGTGCCAGCAGTGAAGTTTGGGGTACAGGGAGAAATGAAAAACTGTTTTTT.

This sequence joins TRBV7-9 and TRBJ1-3; D gene unclear. V was cut by 5 bases and J by 0 bases, with 14 bases left in between. The CDR3 sequence is 16 residues long. Germline loops: CDR1 SEHNR, CDR2 FQNEAQ (reference sequence). The CDR3 here is CASSAVARGSGNTIYF. In DNA form, the CDR3 reads TGTGCCAGCAGCGCCGTCGCCCGGGGCTCTGGAAACACCATATATTTT. Full variable domain (remainder filled in from reference TRBV7-9 and TRBJ1-3): DTGVSQNPRHKITKRGQNVTFRCDPISEHNRLYWYRQTLGQGPEFLTYFQNEAQLEKSRLLSDRFSAERPKGSFSTLEIQRTEQGDSAMYLCASSAVARGSGNTIYFGEGSWLTVV.

The chain has TRBV30 and TRBJ2-2, with D maybe TRBD1 (5 bases). The CDR3 covers 14 residues. Germline assignment: CDR1 GTSNPN and CDR2 SVGIG (reference sequence). V was shortened by 5 bases and J by 3 bases, with 13 bases between the two germline ends. CDR3 residues: CAWETGSDTGELFF. The CDR3 DNA is TGTGCCTGGGAAACAGGTTCGGACACCGGGGAGCTGTTTTTT.

This clone was recorded a few times. The chain carries TRBV5-1 and TRBJ1-3, with TRBD1 identical over 7 bases. The CDR3 contains 17 residues. The germline V gene has CDR1 SGHRS and CDR2 YFSETQ. J was trimmed by 9 bases and V by 4 bases; bases with no gene match: 19. For the CDR3, the DNA is TGCGCCAGCAGCCTCTTCGGACAGGACTCGAGCTCCGGCACCATATATTTT. It encodes CASSLFGQDSSSGTIYF.

V usage is TRBV9 and J usage is TRBJ2-3, with 11 bases that match TRBD2. The CDR3 loop spans 18 amino acids. V trimming: 3 bases; J trimming: 2 bases; junction bases outside the gene matches: 11. Looked up from germline, CDR1 is SGDLS and CDR2 is YYNGEE. The CDR3 here is CASSALGTSGGPTDTQYF. The CDR3 DNA is TGTGCCAGCAGCGCCCTAGGGACTAGCGGAGGCCCCACAGATACGCAGTATTTT.

V gene TRBV5-1 combines with J gene TRBJ2-1; 9 nucleotides align to TRBD1. The CDR3 is 16 amino acids. Germline CDR1 and CDR2: SGHRS and YFSETQ. Germline trimming cut 4 bases from V and 0 bases from J; bases unmatched to any gene: 5. In nucleotides, the CDR3 is TGCGCCAGCAGCAGACAGGGGGACAGCTCCTACAATGAGCAGTTCTTC. This codes for CASSRQGDSSYNEQFF.

The V gene is TRBV7-8, the J gene TRBJ2-2, with 7 bases matching TRBD1. This CDR3 has 17 amino acids. Trimming cost V 6 bases and J 0 bases; bases outside gene matches: 10. Germline CDR1 reads SGHVS; CDR2 reads FQNEAQ. This CDR3 is CASSIRRGNANTGELFF. The CDR3 DNA follows: TGTGCCAGCAGTATACGCAGGGGGAACGCGAACACCGGGGAGCTGTTTTTT.

The chain couples TRBV2 to TRBJ1-4; D ambiguous. The CDR3 covers 12 residues. Looked up from germline, CDR1 is SNHLY and CDR2 is FYNNEI. The V gene lost 4 bases and the J gene lost 11 bases, with 11 bases spanning the gap. The CDR3 coding sequence is TGTGCCAGCAGTGGTGAGGCAGCCAAACTGTTTTTT. As protein: CASSGEAAKLFF.

In DNA, the CDR3 is TGTGCCAGCAGCTTACCACACAGGGTTTGGGAGACCCAGTACTTC. As protein: CASSLPHRVWETQYF. The J gene is TRBJ2-5, the V gene TRBV11-3; possibly TRBD1 for D (6 bases). CDR3 size: 15 residues. V lost 2 bases, J lost 5 bases, and 15 bases lay in between. The germline CDR1 and CDR2 sequences are SGHNT and YENEEA. Using reference TRBV11-3 and TRBJ2-5 for the parts outside the CDR3, the full variable domain is EAGVVQSPRYKIIEKKQPVAFWCNPISGHNTLYWYLQNLGQGPELLIRYENEEAVDDSQLPKDRFSAERLKGVDSTLKIQPAELGDSAVYLCASSLPHRVWETQYFGPGTRLLVL.

The chain is built from TRBV14 and TRBJ2-5; 7 positions match TRBD2. V dropped 4 bases and J dropped 5; count of bases not matched to a gene: 10. CDR1 and CDR2 (germline): SGHDN, FVKESK. The CDR3 is 15 residues long. The CDR3 sequence is CASSPFLTSRETQYF. The CDR3 DNA follows: TGTGCCAGCAGCCCGTTTTTGACTAGCCGGGAGACCCAGTACTTC. The complete variable domain, with remaining parts taken from reference TRBV14 and TRBJ2-5, reads EAGVTQFPSHSVIEKGQTVTLRCDPISGHDNLYWYRRVMGKEIKFLLHFVKESKQDESGMPNNRFLAERTGGTYSTLKVQPAELEDSGVYFCASSPFLTSRETQYFGPGTRLLVL.

The V and J genes are TRBV2 and TRBJ1-2, with D unresolved. Germline CDR1 SNHLY, CDR2 FYNNEI. The CDR3 spans 16 residues. Deletions cut 7 bases from V and 6 bases from J, with 24 bases between. Here the CDR3 DNA reads TGTGCCAGCACCATATCGGCCGGAGGATTCGGGGATGGCTACACCTTC. This translates into CASTISAGGFGDGYTF. Full variable domain (remainder filled in from reference TRBV2 and TRBJ1-2): EPEVTQTPSHQVTQMGQEVILRCVPISNHLYFYWYRQILGQKVEFLVSFYNNEISEKSEIFDDQFSVERPDGSNFTLKIRSTKLEDSAMYFCASTISAGGFGDGYTFGSGTRLTVV.

This chain uses TRBV3-1 (or the pseudogene TRBV3-2) with TRBJ2-1, with D perhaps TRBD1 (5 bases). Germline V gene data show CDR1 as LGHDT and CDR2 as YNNKEL (reference sequence). The V end was cut by 0 bases, the J end by 2 bases, with 8 bases between. This CDR3 is 15 amino acids long. CDR3 protein: CASSQDEQAYNEQFF. CDR3 DNA sequence: TGTGCCAGCAGCCAAGACGAACAGGCCTACAATGAGCAGTTCTTC.

The chain carries TRBV10-3 and TRBJ1-1; TRBD1 might be the D (6 bases). Germline V gene lookup returns CDR1 ENHRY and CDR2 SYGVKD. Trimming removed 2 bases at V and 3 bases at J, with 16 bases between. There are 16 residues in the CDR3. CDR3 DNA: TGTGCCATCAGTGAGCCGGGGCAGGGGCCGTACACTGAAGCTTTCTTT. It encodes CAISEPGQGPYTEAFF.

The gene calls are TRBV6-5 and TRBJ2-3; unclear D gene. V lost 4 bases and J 6 bases, leaving 8 bases between the germline ends. Germline CDR1 is MNHEY and CDR2 is SVGAGI. CDR3 length: 12 residues. CDR3 sequence (DNA): TGTGCCAGCAGTTCCCCTGTGGATACGCAGTATTTT. Residues: CASSSPVDTQYF.